The 4 T cell receptor beta chains below were found in one sample sequenced in a study of shared clonotypes between healthy human individuals. Generated by immunoSEQ multiplex PCR, the TCRdb table keeps only in-frame clones and is missing some. This sample has about 590,000 clones, with over 95% found just once. CD45RO-negative cells were positively selected for CCR7, leaving out terminally differentiated effector memory CD45RA+ cells. The sequencing input was naive CD8+ T cells sorted from blood. These receptors were obtained from a woman between 25 and 40 years old in good health.

This chain connects TRBV7-9 to TRBJ2-6; D is uncertain. V lost 8 bases to trimming and J lost 2 bases, with 7 bases between them. This CDR3 is built from 13 residues. Germline CDR1 is SEHNR and CDR2 is FQNEAQ (reference sequence). CDR3 amino acids: CASGRTGANVLTF. DNA of the CDR3: TGTGCCAGCGGGCGGACTGGGGCCAACGTCCTGACTTTC.

The chain combines TRBV7-9 with TRBJ2-1; 7 bases line up with TRBD2. V gave up 4 bases and J gave up 9 bases; unmatched junction bases: 6. This CDR3 region has 13 residues. Looked up from germline, CDR1 is SEHNR and CDR2 is FQNEAQ (reference sequence). This chain's CDR3 is CASSWTVAGEQFF. CDR3 sequence (DNA): TGTGCCAGCAGCTGGACCGTAGCGGGTGAGCAGTTCTTC.

The rearrangement joins TRBV6-5 to TRBJ2-2; TRBD2 aligns across 10 bases. The CDR3 consists of 15 residues. Germline CDR1 is MNHEY and CDR2 is SVGAGI. V lost 7 bases to trimming and J lost 4 bases; unmatched junction nucleotides: 6. The CDR3 loop is CASTTSGLGTGELFF. CDR3 in DNA: TGTGCCAGCACGACTAGCGGGTTGGGCACCGGGGAGCTGTTTTTT.

For the CDR3, the DNA is TGTGCCAGCAGCCTAATGGACGGGACCGGGGAGCTGTTTTTT. This encodes CASSLMDGTGELFF. The chain uses TRBV7-9 and TRBJ2-2; D is undetermined. There are 14 residues in the CDR3. The germline gives CDR1 SEHNR, CDR2 FQNEAQ (reference sequence). Trimming took off 5 bases at V and 5 bases at J, with 12 bases between the two ends.